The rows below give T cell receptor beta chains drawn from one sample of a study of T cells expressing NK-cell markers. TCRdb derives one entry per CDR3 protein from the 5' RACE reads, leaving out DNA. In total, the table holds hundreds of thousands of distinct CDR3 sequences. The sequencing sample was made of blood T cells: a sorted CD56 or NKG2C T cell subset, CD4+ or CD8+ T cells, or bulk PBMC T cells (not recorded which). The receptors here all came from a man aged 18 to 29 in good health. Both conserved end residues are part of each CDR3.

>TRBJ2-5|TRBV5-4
CASSSQGTETQYF
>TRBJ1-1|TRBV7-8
CASSLRDTLNTEAFF
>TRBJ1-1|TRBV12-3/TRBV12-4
CASSIRSQGKPEAFF
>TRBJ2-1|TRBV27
CASSLRAKLGLSSYNEQFF
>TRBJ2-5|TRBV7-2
CASSLSSYRGETQYF
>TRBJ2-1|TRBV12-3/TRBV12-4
CASSRTTYNEQFF
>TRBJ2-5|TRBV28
CASSLEASGRAEETQYF
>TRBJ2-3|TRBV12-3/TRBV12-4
CASTLRGQLTDTQYF
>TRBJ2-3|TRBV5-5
CASSLEGQASDTQYF
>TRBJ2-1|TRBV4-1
CASSPDPSSYNEQFF
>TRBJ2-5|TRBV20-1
CSAPPRESGETQYF
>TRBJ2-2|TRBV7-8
CASSLFVRGDTGELFF
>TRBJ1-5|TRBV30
CAWRGAGQPQHF
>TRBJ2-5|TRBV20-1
CSARGGVANQETQYF
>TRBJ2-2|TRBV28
CASSLGQRSSGELFF
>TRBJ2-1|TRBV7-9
CASSQAYRLRNEQFF
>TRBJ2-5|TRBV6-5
CASSWGQGQTQYF
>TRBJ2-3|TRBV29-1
CSVVRQATDTQYF
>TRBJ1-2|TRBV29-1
CSVDRGQGHYTF
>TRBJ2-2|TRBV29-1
CSVRGLGYTGELFF
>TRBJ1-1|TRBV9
CASSPGTAEAFF
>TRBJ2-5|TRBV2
CASSSLAGVGQETQYF
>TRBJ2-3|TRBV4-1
CASRQFLADTDTQYF
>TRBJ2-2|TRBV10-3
CAISDPVKNTGELFF
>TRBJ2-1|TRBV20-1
CSARAAGTGAWGEQFF
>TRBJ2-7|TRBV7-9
CATISLYEQYF
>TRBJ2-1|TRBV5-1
CASSPSGSGEQFF
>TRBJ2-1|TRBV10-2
CATKGRQGTYNEQFF
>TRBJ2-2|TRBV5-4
CASSSTIYTGELFF
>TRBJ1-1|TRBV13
CANEVGTEAFF
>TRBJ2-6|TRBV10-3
CAIRDRSPGTSGRDSGANVLTF
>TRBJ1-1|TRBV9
CASSDSSDTEAFF
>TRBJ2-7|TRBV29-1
CSVEKGQGSYEQYF
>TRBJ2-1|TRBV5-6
CASSLIWEQFF
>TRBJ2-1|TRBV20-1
CSAFSRARSYNEQFF
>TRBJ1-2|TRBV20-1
CSALGKDRGEYRYGYTF
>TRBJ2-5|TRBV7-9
CASSSPTGGETQYF
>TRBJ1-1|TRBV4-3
CASSQEGRGYTEAFF
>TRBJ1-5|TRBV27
CASSFSGSFQPQHF
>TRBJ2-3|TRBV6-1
CASSSTRGIADTQYF
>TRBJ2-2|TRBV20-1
CSAAERLAGDTGELFF
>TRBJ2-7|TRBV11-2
CASSLRGDRESHAYEQYF
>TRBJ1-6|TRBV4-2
CASSHLDPQSPLHF